These T cell receptor beta chains were read from a single sample in a study of blood T cell repertoires in COVID-19. TCRdb's copy holds only in-frame clones and misses some; the assay was immunoSEQ multiplex PCR. The sample has 150,000 to 190,000 clones, around 89% seen once. The source material was peripheral blood. The source of these receptors is a woman aged 40 to 50 with acute or convalescent COVID-19. CDR3s include the opening cysteine and the closing phenylalanine or tryptophan. D genes are given only for firm matches. Size values are once, few and many counts, or a class for expanded clones, and some rows have none.

D gene,J gene,clone size,V gene,CDR3 protein,CDR3 DNA
TRBD1,TRBJ1-2,NA,TRBV4-1,CASSQNHAGTATNYGYTF,TGCGCCAGCAGCCAAAATCATGCCGGGACAGCCACTAACTATGGCTACACCTTC
TRBD1,TRBJ2-5,NA,TRBV3-1/TRBV3-2,CASSHPGQGKETQYF,TGTGCCAGCAGCCATCCGGGACAGGGGAAAGAGACCCAGTACTTC
NA,TRBJ1-6,NA,TRBV7-8,CASSLGTANSPLHF,TGTGCCAGCAGCTTAGGGACAGCCAATTCACCCCTCCACTTT
TRBD1,TRBJ2-4,NA,TRBV7-9,CASSLETGANIAKNIQYF,TGTGCCAGCAGCTTAGAAACAGGGGCAAATATAGCCAAAAACATTCAGTACTTC
TRBD1,TRBJ1-4,NA,TRBV5-1,CASRGQGTASKNEKLFF,TGCGCCAGCAGGGGACAGGGGACGGCGTCAAAAAATGAAAAACTGTTTTTT
TRBD1,TRBJ1-4,NA,TRBV30,CAWSATPGQGRTKLFF,TGTGCCTGGAGCGCCACTCCGGGACAGGGTCGGACAAAACTGTTTTTT
NA,TRBJ2-7,NA,TRBV6-5,CASRTTIYEQYF,TGTGCCAGCAGAACGACTATATACGAGCAGTACTTC
NA,TRBJ2-1,once,TRBV7-2,CASSLALLVAAYNEQFF,TGTGCCAGCAGCTTAGCGCTCCTAGTAGCGGCCTACAATGAGCAGTTCTTC
NA,TRBJ1-4,NA,TRBV5-8,CASSLPGLGTNEKLFF,TGTGCCAGCAGCTTGCCGGGACTTGGAACTAATGAAAAACTGTTTTTT
NA,TRBJ2-3,NA,TRBV13,CASSLIELALDTQYF,TGTGCCAGCAGCTTAATTGAGTTAGCATTAGATACGCAGTATTTT
NA,TRBJ2-5,NA,TRBV20-1,CSAISRETQYF,TGCAGTGCTATAAGCAGGGAGACCCAGTACTTC
NA,TRBJ1-5,NA,TRBV4-1,CASSQDLTAIQHF,TGCGCCAGCAGCCAAGATCTCACAGCCATCCAGCATTTT
NA,TRBJ2-4,NA,TRBV6-6,CASSYLSGAKNIQYF,TGTGCCAGCAGTTACCTTTCGGGGGCCAAAAACATTCAGTACTTC
NA,TRBJ2-7,NA,TRBV18,CASSPAGSYEQYF,TGTGCCAGCTCACCAGCGGGGTCCTACGAGCAGTACTTC
TRBD2,TRBJ2-3,NA,TRBV3-1/TRBV3-2,CASSQGELAGGGTDTQYF,TGTGCCAGCAGCCAAGGAGAACTAGCGGGGGGGGGCACAGATACGCAGTATTTT
TRBD2,TRBJ2-1,NA,TRBV15,CATSRDSGGTYNEQFF,TGTGCCACCAGCAGAGATTCGGGGGGTACCTACAATGAGCAGTTCTTC
NA,TRBJ2-3,NA,TRBV6-6,CASSYSASSTDTQYF,TGTGCCAGCAGTTACTCCGCCAGTAGCACAGATACGCAGTATTTT
TRBD1,TRBJ2-1,NA,TRBV3-1/TRBV3-2,CASSQTQGASTYNEQFF,TGTGCCAGCAGCCAGACACAGGGGGCTAGTACCTACAATGAGCAGTTCTTC
NA,TRBJ2-1,NA,TRBV11-3,CASSLGGPNEQFF,TGTGCCAGCAGCTTAGGAGGTCCAAATGAGCAGTTCTTC
TRBD2,TRBJ2-7,NA,TRBV7-2,CASSYFPGLAGSYEQYF,TGTGCCAGCAGTTACTTCCCGGGACTAGCGGGCTCCTACGAGCAGTACTTC
TRBD1,TRBJ1-5,NA,TRBV6-5,CASSLTGNSNQPQHF,TGTGCCAGCAGTCTGACAGGGAACAGCAATCAGCCCCAGCATTTT
NA,TRBJ2-7,NA,TRBV6-1,CASSEGPSSYEQYF,TGTGCCAGCAGTGAAGGGCCCAGTTCCTACGAGCAGTACTTC
TRBD1,TRBJ2-7,NA,TRBV30,CAWTGTGLGEQYF,TGTGCCTGGACCGGGACAGGCTTGGGCGAGCAGTACTTC
TRBD2,TRBJ2-3,NA,TRBV11-3,CASSLVTSGPSTDTQYF,TGTGCCAGCAGCTTAGTGACTAGCGGACCTAGCACAGATACGCAGTATTTT
TRBD2,TRBJ2-3,NA,TRBV27,CASSLSTSGGPTGTQYF,TGTGCCAGCAGTTTAAGTACTAGCGGGGGCCCCACAGGTACGCAGTATTTT
NA,TRBJ2-2,NA,TRBV30,CAWSVPWTKNTGELFF,TGTGCCTGGAGTGTACCCTGGACAAAGAACACCGGGGAGCTGTTTTTT
NA,TRBJ1-2,NA,TRBV29-1,CSVEERRVGGSYGYTF,TGCAGCGTTGAAGAACGGCGGGTGGGGGGTTCTTATGGCTACACCTTC